These 7 T cell receptor beta chains were sequenced from one sample in a study of CD8+ T cells in alopecia areata. Sample treatment: oral pan-JAK inhibitor, 5-10 mg twice daily. Sequencing templates came from extracted RNA that was reverse transcribed into cDNA. The data were produced by immunoSEQ multiplex PCR, yet TCRdb's version contains in-frame clones alone and is incomplete. The data hold 95,000 to 110,000 clones, with around 86% observed a single time. The source material was CD8+ T cells sorted from blood, sampled between weeks 30 and 35, from a patient treated with tofacitinib. The origin of the receptors is a human donor with alopecia areata.

The chain employs TRBV29-1 and TRBJ2-7; perhaps TRBD1 as D (6 bases). Trimming stripped 6 bases from V and 3 bases from J, with 15 bases between. Germline loops: CDR1 SQVTM, CDR2 ANQGSEA. The CDR3 length is 13 residues. This CDR3 reads CSVPGTHIYEQYF. CDR3 DNA: TGCAGCGTCCCCGGGACACACATCTACGAGCAGTACTTC.

Remarks on this clone: In the same sample, other DNA sequences code for this CDR3. The chain carries TRBV29-1 and TRBJ2-1; D possibly uses TRBD1 or TRBD2 (6 bases each). The CDR3 has 14 residues. The germline CDR1 and CDR2 sequences are SQVTM and ANQGSEA. V lost 4 bases, J lost 0 bases, and 10 bases lay in between. CDR3 in DNA: TGCAGCGTTGTAGGGGGGAGCTCCTACAATGAGCAGTTCTTC. Translation: CSVVGGSSYNEQFF.

The chain joins TRBV30 to TRBJ2-5; D remains ambiguous. The assigned J gene may be wrong: the sequence end matches TRBJ2-7 better. From germline, CDR1 is GTSNPN and CDR2 SVGIG (reference sequence). The CDR3 consists of 14 residues. The CDR3 spells CAWSSTDLTYEQYF. CDR3 bases: TGTGCCTGGAGTAGCACGGACCTTACCTACGAGCAGTACTTC.

The rearrangement uses TRBV5-5 and TRBJ1-2; D is possibly TRBD1 (5 bases). This CDR3 has 16 residues. The V and J ends lost 0 bases and 3 bases respectively, with 15 bases between them. Per germline, CDR1 SGHKS and CDR2 YYEKEE (reference sequence). The CDR3 is CASSLAGFREDYGYTF. The DNA for the CDR3 is TGTGCCAGCAGCTTGGCCGGTTTCAGGGAAGACTATGGCTACACCTTC.

The chain is built from TRBV7-3 and TRBJ2-1; 12 bases agree with TRBD1. With 5 bases clipped from V and 10 bases from J, the junction kept 9 bases outside the gene matches. The CDR3 is 15 residues long. Per the germline V gene, CDR1 is SGHTA and CDR2 is FQGTGA. The CDR3 bases are TGTGCCAGCAGCCGGGACAGGGGGCTTCTTGGGGAGCAGTTCTTC. Amino acid sequence: CASSRDRGLLGEQFF.

The chain has TRBV7-2 and TRBJ2-1, with TRBD2 matching over 9 bases. Germline lookup yields CDR1 SGHTA and CDR2 FQGNSA. Unmatched junction bases numbered 7, after V lost 5 bases and J lost 8 bases. The CDR3 runs to 14 residues. The chain's CDR3 is CASSPWTSAHEQFF. CDR3 DNA sequence: TGTGCCAGCAGCCCCTGGACTAGCGCCCATGAGCAGTTCTTC.

The J gene is TRBJ2-6, the V gene TRBV5-1; 8 positions agree with TRBD2. The junction had 9 bases not matched to a gene; V was cut back by 1 base and J by 0 bases. Germline-derived CDR1 and CDR2 are SGHRS and YFSETQ. CDR3 size: 19 residues. The chain's CDR3 is CASSLTPGGAYSGANVLTF. CDR3 coding DNA: TGCGCCAGCAGCTTGACTCCCGGGGGGGCGTACTCTGGGGCCAACGTCCTGACTTTC.